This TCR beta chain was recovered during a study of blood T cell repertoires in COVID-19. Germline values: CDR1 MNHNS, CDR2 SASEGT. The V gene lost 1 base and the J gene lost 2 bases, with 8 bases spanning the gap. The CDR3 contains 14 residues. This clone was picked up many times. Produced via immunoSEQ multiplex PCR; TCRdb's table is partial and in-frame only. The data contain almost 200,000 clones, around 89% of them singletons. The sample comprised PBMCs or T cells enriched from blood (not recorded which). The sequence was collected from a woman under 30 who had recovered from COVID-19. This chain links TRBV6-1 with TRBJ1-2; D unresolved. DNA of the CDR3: TGTGCCAGCAGTGAAGGGGTCGGGAACTATGGCTACACCTTC. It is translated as CASSEGVGNYGYTF.